The entry that follows covers one TCR beta chain sequence. The data were obtained in a study of blood T cell repertoires in COVID-19. Study as a whole: Acute-phase and convalescent COVID-19 samples originated in the United States, Italy and Spain. The cDNA or gDNA used as material had been derived from T cells, B-cell-depleted T cells, or PBMCs.

TCRdb's copy holds only in-frame clones and misses some; the assay was immunoSEQ multiplex PCR. The sample lists fewer than 40,000 clones; 70% to 90% were seen once. The CDR3 sequence is 15 residues long. From germline, CDR1 is LNHNV and CDR2 YYDKDF (reference sequence). V was pared by 2 bases and J by 6 bases, with 5 bases of the junction left unmatched. The V call is TRBV15, the J call TRBJ2-1, with 9 positions matching TRBD1. Specimen: peripheral blood. The sequence derives from a man older than 75 with active COVID-19. CDR3 bases: TGTGCCACCAGCAGATCCGGACAGGGGAGCAATGAGCAGTTCTTC. This sequence encodes CATSRSGQGSNEQFF.